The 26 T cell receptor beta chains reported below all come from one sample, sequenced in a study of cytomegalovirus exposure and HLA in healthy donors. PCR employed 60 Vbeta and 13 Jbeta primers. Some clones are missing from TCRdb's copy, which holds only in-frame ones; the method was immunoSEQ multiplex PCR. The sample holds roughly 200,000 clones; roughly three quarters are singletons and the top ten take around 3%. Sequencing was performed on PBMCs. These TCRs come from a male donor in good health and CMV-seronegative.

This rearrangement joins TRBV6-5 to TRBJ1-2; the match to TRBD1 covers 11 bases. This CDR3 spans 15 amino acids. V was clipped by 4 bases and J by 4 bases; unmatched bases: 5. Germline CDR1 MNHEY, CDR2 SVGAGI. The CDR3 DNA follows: TGTGCCAGCAGTTCGGGACAGGGGGGCGTCTATGGCTACACCTTC. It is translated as CASSSGQGGVYGYTF.

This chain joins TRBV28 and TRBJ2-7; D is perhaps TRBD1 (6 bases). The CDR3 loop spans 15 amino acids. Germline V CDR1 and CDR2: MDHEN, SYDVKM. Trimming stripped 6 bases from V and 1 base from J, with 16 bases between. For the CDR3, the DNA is TGTGCCAGCAGCCCAAATGTACAGGGATCCTACGAGCAGTACTTC. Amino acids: CASSPNVQGSYEQYF.

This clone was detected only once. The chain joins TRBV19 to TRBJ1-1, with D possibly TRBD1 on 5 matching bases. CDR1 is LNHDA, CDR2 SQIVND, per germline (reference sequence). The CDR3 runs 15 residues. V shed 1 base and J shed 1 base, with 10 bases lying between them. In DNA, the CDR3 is TGTGCCAGTAGTATAGCAGGGAATCGGAACACTGAAGCTTTCTTT. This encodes CASSIAGNRNTEAFF.

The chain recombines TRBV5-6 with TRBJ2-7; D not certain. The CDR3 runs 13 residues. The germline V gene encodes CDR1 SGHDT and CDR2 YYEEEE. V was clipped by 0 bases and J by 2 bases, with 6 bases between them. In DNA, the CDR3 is TGTGCCAGCAGCTTGGTCTCCGCCTACGAGCAGTACTTC. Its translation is CASSLVSAYEQYF. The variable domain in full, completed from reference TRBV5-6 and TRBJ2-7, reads DAGVTQSPTHLIKTRGQQVTLRCSPKSGHDTVSWYQQALGQGPQFIFQYYEEEERQRGNFPDRFSGHQFPNYSSELNVNALLLGDSALYLCASSLVSAYEQYFGPGTRLTVT.

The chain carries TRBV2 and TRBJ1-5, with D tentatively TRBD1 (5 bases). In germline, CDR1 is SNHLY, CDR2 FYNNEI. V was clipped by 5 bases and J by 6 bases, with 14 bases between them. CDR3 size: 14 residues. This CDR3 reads CASSYVQGGQPQHF. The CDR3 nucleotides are TGTGCCAGCAGTTACGTCCAGGGCGGTCAGCCCCAGCATTTT.

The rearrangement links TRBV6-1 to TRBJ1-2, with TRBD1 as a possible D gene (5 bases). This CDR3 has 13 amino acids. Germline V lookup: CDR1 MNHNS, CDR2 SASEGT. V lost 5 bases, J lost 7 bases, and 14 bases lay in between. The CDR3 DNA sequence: TGTGCCAGCAGTTCTCCGGGGGGGGTTGGCTACACCTTC. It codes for CASSSPGGVGYTF.

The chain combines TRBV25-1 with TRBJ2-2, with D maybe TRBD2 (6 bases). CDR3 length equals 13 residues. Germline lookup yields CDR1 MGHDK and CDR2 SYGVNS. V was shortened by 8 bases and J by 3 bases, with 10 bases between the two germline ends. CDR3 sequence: CASGGTYTGELFF. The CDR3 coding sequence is TGTGCCAGCGGAGGGACGTACACCGGGGAGCTGTTTTTT.

Here the CDR3 DNA reads TGTGCCAGCAGGAGGGGGGAGCAGTACTTC. It codes for CASRRGEQYF. The chain recombines TRBV6-5 with TRBJ2-7, with D maybe TRBD1 (6 bases). Germline V CDR1 and CDR2: MNHEY, SVGAGI. The CDR3 extends over 10 amino acids. The germline V and J ends were trimmed by 6 bases and 7 bases, with 7 bases remaining between them.

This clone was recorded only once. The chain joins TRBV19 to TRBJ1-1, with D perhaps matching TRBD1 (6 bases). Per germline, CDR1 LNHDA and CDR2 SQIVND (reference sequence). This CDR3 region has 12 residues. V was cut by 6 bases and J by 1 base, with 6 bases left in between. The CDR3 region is CASRTGNTEAFF. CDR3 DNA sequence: TGTGCCAGTAGGACAGGGAACACTGAAGCTTTCTTT.

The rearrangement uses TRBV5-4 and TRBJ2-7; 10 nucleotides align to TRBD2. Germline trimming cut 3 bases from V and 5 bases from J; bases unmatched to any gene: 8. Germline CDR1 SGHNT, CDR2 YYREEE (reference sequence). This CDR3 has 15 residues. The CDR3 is CASSWRGLAGDEQYF. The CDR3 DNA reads TGTGCCAGCAGCTGGAGGGGTCTAGCGGGAGACGAGCAGTACTTC. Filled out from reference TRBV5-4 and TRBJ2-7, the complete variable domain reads ETGVTQSPTHLIKTRGQQVTLRCSSQSGHNTVSWYQQALGQGPQFIFQYYREEENGRGNFPPRFSGLQFPNYSSELNVNALELDDSALYLCASSWRGLAGDEQYFGPGTRLTVT.

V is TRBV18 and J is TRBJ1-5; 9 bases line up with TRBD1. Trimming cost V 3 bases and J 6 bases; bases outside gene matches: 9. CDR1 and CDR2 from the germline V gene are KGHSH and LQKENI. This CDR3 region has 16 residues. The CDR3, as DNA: TGTGCCAGCTCACCCCCGACGGGACAGGGCCTTCAGCCCCAGCATTTT. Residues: CASSPPTGQGLQPQHF.

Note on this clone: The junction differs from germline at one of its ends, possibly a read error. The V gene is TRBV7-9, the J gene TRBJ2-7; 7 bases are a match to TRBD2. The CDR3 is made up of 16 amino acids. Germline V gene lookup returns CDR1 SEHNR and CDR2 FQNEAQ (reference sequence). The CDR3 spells CSSSARTSEPSYEQYF. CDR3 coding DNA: TGTTCCAGCAGCGCGAGAACTAGCGAACCCTCCTACGAGCAGTACTTC.

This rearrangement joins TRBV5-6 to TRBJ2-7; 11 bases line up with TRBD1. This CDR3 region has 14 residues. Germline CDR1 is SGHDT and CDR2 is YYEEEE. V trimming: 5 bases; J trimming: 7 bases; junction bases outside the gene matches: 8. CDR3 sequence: CASSLGQGAYEQYF. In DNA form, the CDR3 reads TGTGCCAGCAGTCTTGGACAGGGGGCTTATGAGCAGTACTTC. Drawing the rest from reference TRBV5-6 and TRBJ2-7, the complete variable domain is DAGVTQSPTHLIKTRGQQVTLRCSPKSGHDTVSWYQQALGQGPQFIFQYYEEEERQRGNFPDRFSGHQFPNYSSELNVNALLLGDSALYLCASSLGQGAYEQYFGPGTRLTVT.

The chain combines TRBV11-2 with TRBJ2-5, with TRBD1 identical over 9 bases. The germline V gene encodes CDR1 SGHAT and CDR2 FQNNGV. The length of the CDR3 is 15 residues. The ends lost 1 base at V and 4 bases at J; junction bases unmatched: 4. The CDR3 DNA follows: TGTGCCAGCAGCTTAGCGGGACAGGGAGGAGAGACCCAGTACTTC. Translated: CASSLAGQGGETQYF.

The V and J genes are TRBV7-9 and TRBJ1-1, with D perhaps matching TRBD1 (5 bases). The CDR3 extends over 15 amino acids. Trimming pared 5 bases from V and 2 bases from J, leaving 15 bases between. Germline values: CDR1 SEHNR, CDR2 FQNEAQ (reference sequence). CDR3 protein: CASSPRGGPNTEAFF. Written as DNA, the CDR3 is TGTGCCAGCAGCCCCCGGGGGGGACCCAACACTGAAGCTTTCTTT. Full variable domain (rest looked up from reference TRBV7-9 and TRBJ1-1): DTGVSQNPRHKITKRGQNVTFRCDPISEHNRLYWYRQTLGQGPEFLTYFQNEAQLEKSRLLSDRFSAERPKGSFSTLEIQRTEQGDSAMYLCASSPRGGPNTEAFFGQGTRLTVV.

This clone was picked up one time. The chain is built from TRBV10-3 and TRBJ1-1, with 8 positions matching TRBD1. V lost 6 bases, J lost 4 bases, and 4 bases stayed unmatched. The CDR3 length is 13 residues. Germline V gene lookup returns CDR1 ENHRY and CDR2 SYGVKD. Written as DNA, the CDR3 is TGTGCCATCAGGAGTGGACAGGGCACTGAAGCTTTCTTT. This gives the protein CAIRSGQGTEAFF.

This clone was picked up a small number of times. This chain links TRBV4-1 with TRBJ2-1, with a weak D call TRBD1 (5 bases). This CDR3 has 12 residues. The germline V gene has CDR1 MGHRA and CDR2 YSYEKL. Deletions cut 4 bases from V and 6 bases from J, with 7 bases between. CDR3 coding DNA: TGCGCCAGCAGCCCCCAGGGCAATGAGCAGTTCTTC. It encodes CASSPQGNEQFF.

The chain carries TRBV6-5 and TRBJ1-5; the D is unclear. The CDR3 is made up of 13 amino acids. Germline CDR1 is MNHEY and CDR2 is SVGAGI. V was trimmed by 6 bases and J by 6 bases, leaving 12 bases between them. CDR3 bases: TGTGCCAGCAGACCCGCGGGAGCTCAGCCCCAGCATTTT. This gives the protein CASRPAGAQPQHF.

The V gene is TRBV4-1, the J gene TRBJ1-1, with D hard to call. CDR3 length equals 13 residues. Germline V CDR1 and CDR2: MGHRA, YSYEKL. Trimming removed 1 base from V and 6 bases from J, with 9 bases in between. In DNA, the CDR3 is TGCGCCAGCAGCCAAGTAGGCCGGGCTGAAGCTTTCTTT. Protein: CASSQVGRAEAFF.

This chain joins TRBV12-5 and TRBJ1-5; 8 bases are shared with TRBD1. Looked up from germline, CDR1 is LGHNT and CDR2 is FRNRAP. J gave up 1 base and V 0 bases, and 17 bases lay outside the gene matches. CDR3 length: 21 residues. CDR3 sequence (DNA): TGTGCTAGTGGTTTGGTACGGTCCCTCCAGGGGGCGATTGGAAGCAATCAGCCCCAGCATTTT. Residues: CASGLVRSLQGAIGSNQPQHF.

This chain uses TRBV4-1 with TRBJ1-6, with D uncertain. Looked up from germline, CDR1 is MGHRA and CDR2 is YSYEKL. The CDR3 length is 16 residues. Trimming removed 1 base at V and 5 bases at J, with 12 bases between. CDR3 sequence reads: CASSQGPAGDNSPLHF. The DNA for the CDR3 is TGCGCCAGCAGCCAAGGCCCGGCAGGCGATAATTCACCCCTCCACTTT.

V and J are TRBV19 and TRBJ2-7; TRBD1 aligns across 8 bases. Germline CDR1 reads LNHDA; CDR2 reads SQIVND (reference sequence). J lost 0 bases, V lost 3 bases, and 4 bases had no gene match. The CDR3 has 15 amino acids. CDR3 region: CASSIGTGSSYEQYF. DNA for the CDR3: TGTGCCAGTAGTATTGGGACAGGAAGCTCCTACGAGCAGTACTTC.

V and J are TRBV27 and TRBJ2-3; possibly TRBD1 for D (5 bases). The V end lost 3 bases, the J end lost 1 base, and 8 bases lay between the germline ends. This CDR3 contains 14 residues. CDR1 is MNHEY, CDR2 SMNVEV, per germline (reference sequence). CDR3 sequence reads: CASSFSTGTDTQYF. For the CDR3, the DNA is TGTGCCAGCAGTTTTTCGACAGGCACAGATACGCAGTATTTT.

CDR3 region: CASSYYVDRGGYTF. The CDR3 DNA sequence: TGTGCCAGCAGTTACTACGTGGACAGGGGTGGCTACACCTTC. This chain joins TRBV6-5 and TRBJ1-2; TRBD1 matches 9 bases. The CDR3 contains 14 residues. CDR1 and CDR2 from the germline V gene are MNHEY and SVGAGI. With V trimmed by 1 base and J by 7 bases, 4 bases remained unmatched.

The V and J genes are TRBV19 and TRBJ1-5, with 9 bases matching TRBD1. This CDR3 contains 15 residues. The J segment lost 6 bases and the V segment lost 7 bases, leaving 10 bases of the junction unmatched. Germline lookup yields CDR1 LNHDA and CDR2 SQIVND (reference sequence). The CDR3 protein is CASIPTGGASQPQHF. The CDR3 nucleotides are TGTGCCAGTATCCCCACAGGGGGCGCGAGTCAGCCCCAGCATTTT. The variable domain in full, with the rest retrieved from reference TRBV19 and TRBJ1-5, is DGGITQSPKYLFRKEGQNVTLSCEQNLNHDAMYWYRQDPGQGLRLIYYSQIVNDFQKGDIAEGYSVSREKKESFPLTVTSAQKNPTAFYLCASIPTGGASQPQHFGDGTRLSIL.

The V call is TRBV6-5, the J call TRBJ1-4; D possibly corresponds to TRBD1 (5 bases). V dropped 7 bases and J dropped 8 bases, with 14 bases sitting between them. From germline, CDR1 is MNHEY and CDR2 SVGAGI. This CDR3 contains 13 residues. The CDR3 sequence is CASTMGGDEKLFF. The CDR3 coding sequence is TGTGCCAGCACTATGGGAGGGGACGAAAAACTGTTTTTT.